This T cell receptor beta chain was retrieved from a study of cytotoxic CD8 clonotypes in ibrutinib-treated CLL. Overall study: Responses: roughly 25 partial, 2 complete; after median around 70 months, around 15 stayed remitted, 12 progressed.

Between the trimmed V and J ends, which lost 0 bases and 11 bases, there was a span of 11 bases. The CDR3 covers 12 residues. Germline CDR1 is SGHRS and CDR2 is YFSETQ. Only in-frame clones appear in the TCRdb table, and some are missing; sequencing was by immunoSEQ multiplex PCR. The sample lists some 12,000 clones; approximately 59% were seen once. This sequence originates from a human donor with chronic lymphocytic leukemia. The specimen was PBMCs, collected before ibrutinib treatment. This chain links TRBV5-1 with TRBJ1-2; no reliable D call. The CDR3 coding sequence is TGCGCCAGCAGCTTGGACAGTTTAAGTTACACCTTC. This sequence encodes CASSLDSLSYTF.